This T cell receptor beta chain was captured by sequencing in a study of blood T cell repertoires in COVID-19. Across the whole study: There were acute and convalescent COVID-19 samples, and they came from the United States, Italy and Spain. PBMCs, B-cell-depleted T cells, or T cells provided the cDNA or gDNA that made up the material.

Germline V CDR1 and CDR2: LGHNA, YNFKEQ. Trimming left V 0 bases short and J 3 bases short, with 14 bases between. The CDR3 contains 16 residues. Enrolled during active infection, Seattle patients were then followed longitudinally. In the source study's methods: Amplified reference gene primers provided the basis for estimating nucleated cell counts. Method: immunoSEQ multiplex PCR; TCRdb's copy keeps in-frame clones and lacks some. V and J calls and clone size are copied from that table; D and trimming were computed from the DNA. This table holds about 60,000 clones, approximately 80% found once. This clonotype was sampled from a man under 40 with COVID-19, enrolled during active disease. This chain uses TRBV4-2 with TRBJ1-2, with D maybe TRBD1 (5 bases). The material sequenced was peripheral blood. Here the CDR3 DNA reads TGTGCCAGCAGCCAAGATGGGGCAGGGCTGGACTATGGCTACACCTTC. Its translation is CASSQDGAGLDYGYTF.